The rows below give T cell receptor beta chains drawn from one sample of a study of PD-1 blockade in classical Hodgkin lymphoma. Clones were sequenced by immunoSEQ multiplex PCR, and TCRdb holds only the in-frame ones, with some missing. The sample yields about 17,000 clones, approximately 84% seen once. This sample comprised CD4+ T cells from blood, obtained before the fourth cycle of nivolumab. The receptor set was obtained from a human donor with classical Hodgkin lymphoma. Each CDR3 is given without its conserved first and last residue.

cdr3_aa: ASSDEMNTEAF; v_call: TRBV2
cdr3_aa: ASSQDRFHTEAF; v_call: TRBV27
cdr3_aa: ASSLEVGEAF; v_call: TRBV7-9
cdr3_aa: ASTPGLAGFNTGELF; v_call: TRBV5-1
cdr3_aa: ASRQLGNEQF; v_call: TRBV28
cdr3_aa: ASSWDRREQY; v_call: TRBV5-5
cdr3_aa: ASSWREGATGELF; v_call: TRBV19
cdr3_aa: ASSLSAGEQY; v_call: TRBV27
cdr3_aa: ASSPAASYEQY; v_call: TRBV11-2
cdr3_aa: ASRLGGGRYEQY; v_call: TRBV6-1
cdr3_aa: ASSLGPSGNYEQF; v_call: TRBV5-4
cdr3_aa: ASSLARGKEKLF; v_call: TRBV5-1
cdr3_aa: TSSRLAGGRDYEQY; v_call: TRBV1
cdr3_aa: ASSSGLNPGEQF; v_call: TRBV11-2
cdr3_aa: AWSRQGDQPQH; v_call: TRBV30
cdr3_aa: ASSLWPSSSYNEQF; v_call: TRBV11-2
cdr3_aa: SVGWLAGGDEQY; v_call: TRBV29-1
cdr3_aa: ASSHPGPAGETQY; v_call: TRBV14
cdr3_aa: AIGGLAANTGELF; v_call: TRBV10-3
cdr3_aa: ASSYGGAGTQY; v_call: TRBV6-5
cdr3_aa: ASSLFPGETQY; v_call: TRBV5-1
cdr3_aa: ASSKAFGARRNTEAF; v_call: TRBV21-1
cdr3_aa: ASSAGQNYGYT; v_call: TRBV5-1
cdr3_aa: ATSAGYGGFEQY; v_call: TRBV15
cdr3_aa: ASRGQGRGETQY; v_call: TRBV6-1
cdr3_aa: ASSFRLGTADTQY; v_call: TRBV7-8
cdr3_aa: ASSLAFQGASSNYGYT; v_call: TRBV5-6
cdr3_aa: ASSFGPAIELF; v_call: TRBV28
cdr3_aa: ASSYQTGEYEKLF; v_call: TRBV6-5